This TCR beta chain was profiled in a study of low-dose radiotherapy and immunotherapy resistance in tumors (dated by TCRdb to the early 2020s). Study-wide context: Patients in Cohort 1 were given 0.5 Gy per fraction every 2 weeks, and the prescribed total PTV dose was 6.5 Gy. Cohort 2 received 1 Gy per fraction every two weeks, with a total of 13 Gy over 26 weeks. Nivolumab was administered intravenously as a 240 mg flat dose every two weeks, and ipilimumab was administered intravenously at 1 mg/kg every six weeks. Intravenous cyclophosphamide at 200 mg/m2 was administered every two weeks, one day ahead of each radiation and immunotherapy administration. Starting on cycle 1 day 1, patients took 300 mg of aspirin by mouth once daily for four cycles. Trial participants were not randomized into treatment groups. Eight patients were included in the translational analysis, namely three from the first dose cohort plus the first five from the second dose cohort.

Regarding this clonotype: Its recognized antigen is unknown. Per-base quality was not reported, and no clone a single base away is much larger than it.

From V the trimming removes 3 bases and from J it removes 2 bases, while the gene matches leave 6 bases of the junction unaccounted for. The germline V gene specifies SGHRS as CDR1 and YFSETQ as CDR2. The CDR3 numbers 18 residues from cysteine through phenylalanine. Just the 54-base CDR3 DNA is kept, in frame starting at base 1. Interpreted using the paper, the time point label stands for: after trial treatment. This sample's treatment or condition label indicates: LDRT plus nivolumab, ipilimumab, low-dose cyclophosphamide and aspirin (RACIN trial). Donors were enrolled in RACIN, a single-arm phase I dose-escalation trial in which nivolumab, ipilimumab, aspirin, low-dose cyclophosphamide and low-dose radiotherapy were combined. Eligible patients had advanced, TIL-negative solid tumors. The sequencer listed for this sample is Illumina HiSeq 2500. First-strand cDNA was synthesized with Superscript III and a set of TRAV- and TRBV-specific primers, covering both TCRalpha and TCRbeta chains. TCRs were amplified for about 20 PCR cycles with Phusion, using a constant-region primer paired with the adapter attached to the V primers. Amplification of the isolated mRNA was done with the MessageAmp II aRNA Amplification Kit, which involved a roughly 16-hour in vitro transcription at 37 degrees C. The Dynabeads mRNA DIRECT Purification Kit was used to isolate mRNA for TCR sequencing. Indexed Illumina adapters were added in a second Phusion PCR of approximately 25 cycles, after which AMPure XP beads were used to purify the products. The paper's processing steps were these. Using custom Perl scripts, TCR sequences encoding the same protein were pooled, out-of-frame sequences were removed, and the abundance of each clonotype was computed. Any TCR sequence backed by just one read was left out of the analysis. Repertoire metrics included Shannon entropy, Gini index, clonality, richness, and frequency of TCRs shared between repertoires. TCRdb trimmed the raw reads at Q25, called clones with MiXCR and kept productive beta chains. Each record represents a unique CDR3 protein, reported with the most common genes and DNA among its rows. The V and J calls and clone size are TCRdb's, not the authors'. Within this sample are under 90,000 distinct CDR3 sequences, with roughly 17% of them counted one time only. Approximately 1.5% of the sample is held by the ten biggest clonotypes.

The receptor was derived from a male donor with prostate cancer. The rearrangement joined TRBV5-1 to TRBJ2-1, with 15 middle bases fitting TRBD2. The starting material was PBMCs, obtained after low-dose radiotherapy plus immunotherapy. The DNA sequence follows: TGCGCCAGCAGCTGGACTAGCGGGAGGGCCGTGACCTACAATGAGCAGTTCTTC. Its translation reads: CASSWTSGRAVTYNEQFF.